This T cell receptor beta chain was found in a study of T cells in women clearing cervical HPV infection. Details on this clone: The CDR3 end falls 3 residues outside the read, so it is completed with the germline J gene.

Clones were read by immunoSEQ multiplex PCR, and TCRdb kept only the in-frame ones, dropping some. In total, the table holds some 20,000 clones. This CDR3 has 12 residues. Germline loops: CDR1 SQVTM, CDR2 ANQGSEA. Trimming removed 7 bases at V and 0 bases at J, with 7 bases between. This rearrangement joins TRBV29-1 to TRBJ2-1; D gene uncertain. The sequenced material came from blood buffy coat. This receptor was identified in a woman between 18 and 70 years old with a cervical HPV16 infection that either progressed to CIN3+ or cleared (not recorded which). The DNA read from the CDR3 is TGCAGCGGACACAGCTCCTACAATGAG. Its translation is CSGHSSYNE. The CDR3 as a whole reads CSGHSSYNEQFF.